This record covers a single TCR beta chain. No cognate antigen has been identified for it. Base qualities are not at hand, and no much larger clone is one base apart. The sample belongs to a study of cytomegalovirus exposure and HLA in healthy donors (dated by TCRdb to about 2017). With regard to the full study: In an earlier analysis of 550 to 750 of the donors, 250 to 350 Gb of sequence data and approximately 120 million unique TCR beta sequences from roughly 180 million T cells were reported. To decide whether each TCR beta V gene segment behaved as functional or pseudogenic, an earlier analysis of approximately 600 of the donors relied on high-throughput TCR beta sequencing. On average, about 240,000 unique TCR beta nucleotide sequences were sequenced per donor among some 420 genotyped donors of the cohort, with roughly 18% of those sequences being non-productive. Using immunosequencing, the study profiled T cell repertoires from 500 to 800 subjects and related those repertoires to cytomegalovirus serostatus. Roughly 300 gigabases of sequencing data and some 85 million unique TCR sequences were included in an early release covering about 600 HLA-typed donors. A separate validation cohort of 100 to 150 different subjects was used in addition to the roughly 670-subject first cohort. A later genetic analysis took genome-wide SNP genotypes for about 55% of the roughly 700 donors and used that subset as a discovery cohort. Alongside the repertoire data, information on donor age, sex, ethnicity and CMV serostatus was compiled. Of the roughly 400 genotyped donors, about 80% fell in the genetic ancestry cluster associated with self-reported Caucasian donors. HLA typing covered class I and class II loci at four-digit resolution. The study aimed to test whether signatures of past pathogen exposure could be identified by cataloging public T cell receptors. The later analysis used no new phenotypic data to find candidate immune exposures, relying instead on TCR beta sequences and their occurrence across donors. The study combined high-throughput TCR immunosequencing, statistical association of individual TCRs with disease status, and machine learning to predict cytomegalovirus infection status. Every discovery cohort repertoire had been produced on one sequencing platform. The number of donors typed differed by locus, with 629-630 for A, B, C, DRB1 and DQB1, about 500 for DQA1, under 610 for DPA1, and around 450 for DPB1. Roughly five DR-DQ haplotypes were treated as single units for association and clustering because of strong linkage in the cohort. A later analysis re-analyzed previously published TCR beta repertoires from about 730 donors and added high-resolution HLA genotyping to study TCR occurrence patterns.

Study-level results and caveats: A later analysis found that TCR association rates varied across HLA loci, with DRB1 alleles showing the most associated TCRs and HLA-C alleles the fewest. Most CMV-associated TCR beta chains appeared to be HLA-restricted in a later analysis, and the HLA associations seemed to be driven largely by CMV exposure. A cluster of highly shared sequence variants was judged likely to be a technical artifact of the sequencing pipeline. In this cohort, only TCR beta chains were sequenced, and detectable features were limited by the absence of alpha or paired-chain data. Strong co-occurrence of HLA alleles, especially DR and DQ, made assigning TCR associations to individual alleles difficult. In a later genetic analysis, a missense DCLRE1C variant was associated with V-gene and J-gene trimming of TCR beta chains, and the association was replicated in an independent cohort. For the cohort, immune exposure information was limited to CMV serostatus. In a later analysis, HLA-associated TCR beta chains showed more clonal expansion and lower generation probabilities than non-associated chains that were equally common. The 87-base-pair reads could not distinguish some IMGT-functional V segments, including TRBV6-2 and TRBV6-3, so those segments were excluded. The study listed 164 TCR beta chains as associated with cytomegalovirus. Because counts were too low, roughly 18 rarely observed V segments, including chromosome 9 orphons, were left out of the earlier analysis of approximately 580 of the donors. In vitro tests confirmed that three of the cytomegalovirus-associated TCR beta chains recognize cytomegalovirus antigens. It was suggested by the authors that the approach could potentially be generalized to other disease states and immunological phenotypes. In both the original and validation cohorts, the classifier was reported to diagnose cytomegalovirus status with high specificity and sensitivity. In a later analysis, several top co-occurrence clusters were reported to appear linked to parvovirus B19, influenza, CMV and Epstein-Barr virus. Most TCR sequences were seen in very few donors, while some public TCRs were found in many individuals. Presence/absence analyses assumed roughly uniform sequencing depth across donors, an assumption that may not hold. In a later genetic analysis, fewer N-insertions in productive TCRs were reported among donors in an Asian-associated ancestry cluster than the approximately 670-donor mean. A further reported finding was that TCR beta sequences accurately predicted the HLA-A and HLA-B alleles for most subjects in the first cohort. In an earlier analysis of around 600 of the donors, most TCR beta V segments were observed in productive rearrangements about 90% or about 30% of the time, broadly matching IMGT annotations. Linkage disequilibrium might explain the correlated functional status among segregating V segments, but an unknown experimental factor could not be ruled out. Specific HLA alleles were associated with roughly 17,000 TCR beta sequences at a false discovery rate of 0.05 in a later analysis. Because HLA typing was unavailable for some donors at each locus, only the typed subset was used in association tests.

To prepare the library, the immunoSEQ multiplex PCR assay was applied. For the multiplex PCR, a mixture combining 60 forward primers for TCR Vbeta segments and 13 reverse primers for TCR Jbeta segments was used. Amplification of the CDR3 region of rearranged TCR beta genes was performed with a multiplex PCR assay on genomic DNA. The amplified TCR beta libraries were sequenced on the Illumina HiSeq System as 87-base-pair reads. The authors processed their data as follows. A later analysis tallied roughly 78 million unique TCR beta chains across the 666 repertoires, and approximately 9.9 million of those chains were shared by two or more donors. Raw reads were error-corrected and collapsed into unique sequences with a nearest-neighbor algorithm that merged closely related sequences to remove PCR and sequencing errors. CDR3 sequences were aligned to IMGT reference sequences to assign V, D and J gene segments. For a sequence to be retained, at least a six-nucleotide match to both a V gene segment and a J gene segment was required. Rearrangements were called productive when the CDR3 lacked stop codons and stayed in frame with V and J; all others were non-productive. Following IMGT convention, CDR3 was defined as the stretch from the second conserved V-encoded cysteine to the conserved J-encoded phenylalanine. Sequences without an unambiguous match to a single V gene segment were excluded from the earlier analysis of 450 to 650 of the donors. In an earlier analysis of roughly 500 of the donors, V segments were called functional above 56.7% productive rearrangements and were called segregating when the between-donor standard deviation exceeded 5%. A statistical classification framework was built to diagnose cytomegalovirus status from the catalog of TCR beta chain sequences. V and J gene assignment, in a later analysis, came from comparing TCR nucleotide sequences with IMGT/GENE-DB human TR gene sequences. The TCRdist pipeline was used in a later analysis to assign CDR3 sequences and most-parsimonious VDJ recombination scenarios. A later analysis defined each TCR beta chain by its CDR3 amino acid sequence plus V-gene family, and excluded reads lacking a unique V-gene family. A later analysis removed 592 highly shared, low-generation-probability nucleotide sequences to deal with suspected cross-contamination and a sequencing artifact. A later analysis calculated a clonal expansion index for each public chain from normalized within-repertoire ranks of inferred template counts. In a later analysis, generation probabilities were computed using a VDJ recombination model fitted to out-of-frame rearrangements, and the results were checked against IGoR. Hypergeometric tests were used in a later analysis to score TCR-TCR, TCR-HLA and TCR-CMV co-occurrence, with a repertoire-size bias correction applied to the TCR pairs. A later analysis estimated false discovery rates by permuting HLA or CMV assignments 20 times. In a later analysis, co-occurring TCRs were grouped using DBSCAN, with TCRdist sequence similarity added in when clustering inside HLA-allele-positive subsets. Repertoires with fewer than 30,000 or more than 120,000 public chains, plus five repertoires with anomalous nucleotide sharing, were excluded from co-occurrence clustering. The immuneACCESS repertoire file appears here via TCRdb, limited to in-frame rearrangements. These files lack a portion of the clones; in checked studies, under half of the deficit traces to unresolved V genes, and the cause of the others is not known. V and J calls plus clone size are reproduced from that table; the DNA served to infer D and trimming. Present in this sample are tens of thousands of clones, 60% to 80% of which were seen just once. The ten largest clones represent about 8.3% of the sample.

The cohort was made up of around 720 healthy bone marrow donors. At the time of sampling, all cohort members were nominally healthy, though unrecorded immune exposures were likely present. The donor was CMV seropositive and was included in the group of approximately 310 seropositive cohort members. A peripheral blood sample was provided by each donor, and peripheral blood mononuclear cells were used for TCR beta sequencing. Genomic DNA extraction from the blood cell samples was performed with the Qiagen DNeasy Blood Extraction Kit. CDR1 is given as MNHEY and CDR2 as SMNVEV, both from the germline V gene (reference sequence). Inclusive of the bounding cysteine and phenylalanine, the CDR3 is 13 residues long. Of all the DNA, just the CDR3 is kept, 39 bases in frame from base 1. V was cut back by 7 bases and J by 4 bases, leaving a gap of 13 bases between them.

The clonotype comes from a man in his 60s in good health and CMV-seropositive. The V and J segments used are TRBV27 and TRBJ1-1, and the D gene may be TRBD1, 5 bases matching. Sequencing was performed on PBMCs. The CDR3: CASKAFGGTEAFF. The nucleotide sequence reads TGTGCCAGCAAGGCTTTCGGGGGCACTGAAGCTTTCTTT.